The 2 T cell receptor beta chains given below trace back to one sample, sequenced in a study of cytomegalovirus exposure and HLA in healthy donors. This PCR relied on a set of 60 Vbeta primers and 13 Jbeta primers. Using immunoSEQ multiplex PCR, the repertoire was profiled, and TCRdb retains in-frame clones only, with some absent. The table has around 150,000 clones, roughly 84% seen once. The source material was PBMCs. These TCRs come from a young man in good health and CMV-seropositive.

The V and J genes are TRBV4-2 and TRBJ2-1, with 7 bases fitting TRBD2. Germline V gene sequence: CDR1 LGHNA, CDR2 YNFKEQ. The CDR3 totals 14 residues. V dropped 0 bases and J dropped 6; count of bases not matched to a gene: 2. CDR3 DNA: TGTGCCAGCAGCCAAGAACGGGGGGTCAATGAGCAGTTCTTC. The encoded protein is CASSQERGVNEQFF.

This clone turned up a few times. The CDR3: CSANEQGRTFF. In DNA, the CDR3 is TGCAGTGCTAACGAACAGGGGCGGACTTTCTTT. This chain joins TRBV20-1 and TRBJ1-1; 7 bases fit TRBD1. This CDR3 region has 11 residues. The germline V gene encodes CDR1 DFQATT and CDR2 SNEGSKA (reference sequence). Trimming cost V 4 bases and J 12 bases; bases outside gene matches: 8.